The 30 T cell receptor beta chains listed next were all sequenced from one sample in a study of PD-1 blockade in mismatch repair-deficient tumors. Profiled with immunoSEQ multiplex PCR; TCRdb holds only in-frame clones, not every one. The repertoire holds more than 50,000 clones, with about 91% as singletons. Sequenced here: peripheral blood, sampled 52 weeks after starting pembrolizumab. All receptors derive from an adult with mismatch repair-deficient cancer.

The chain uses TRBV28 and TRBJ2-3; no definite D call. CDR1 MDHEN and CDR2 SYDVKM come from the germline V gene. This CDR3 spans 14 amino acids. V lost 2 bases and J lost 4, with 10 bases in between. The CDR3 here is CASSLSEGPDTQYF. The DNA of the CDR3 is TGTGCCAGCAGTTTAAGCGAAGGGCCAGATACGCAGTATTTT.

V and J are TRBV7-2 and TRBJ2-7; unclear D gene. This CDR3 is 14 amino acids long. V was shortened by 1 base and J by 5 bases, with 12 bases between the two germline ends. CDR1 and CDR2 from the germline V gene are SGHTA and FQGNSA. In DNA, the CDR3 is TGTGCCAGCAGCTTAGTTGCGGCGGCGCACGAGCAGTACTTC. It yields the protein CASSLVAAAHEQYF.

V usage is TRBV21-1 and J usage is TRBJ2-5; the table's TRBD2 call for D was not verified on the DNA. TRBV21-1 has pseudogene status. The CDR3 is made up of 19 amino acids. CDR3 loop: CASSKKTHWEREERETQYF. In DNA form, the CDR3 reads TGTGCCAGCAGCAAAAAAACCCATTGGGAGCGGGAGGAGCGTGAGACCCAGTACTTC.

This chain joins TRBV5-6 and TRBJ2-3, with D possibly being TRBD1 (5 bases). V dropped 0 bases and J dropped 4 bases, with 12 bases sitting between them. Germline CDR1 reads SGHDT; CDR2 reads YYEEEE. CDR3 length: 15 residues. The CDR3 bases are TGTGCCAGCAGCTTGGCCATTTGGGGCGCAGATACGCAGTATTTT. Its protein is CASSLAIWGADTQYF.

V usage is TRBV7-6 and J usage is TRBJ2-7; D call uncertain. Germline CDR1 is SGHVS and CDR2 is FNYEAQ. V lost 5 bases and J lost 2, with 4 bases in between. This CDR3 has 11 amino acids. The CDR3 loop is CASSTAYEQYF. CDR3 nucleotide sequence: TGTGCCAGCAGCACAGCCTACGAGCAGTACTTC.

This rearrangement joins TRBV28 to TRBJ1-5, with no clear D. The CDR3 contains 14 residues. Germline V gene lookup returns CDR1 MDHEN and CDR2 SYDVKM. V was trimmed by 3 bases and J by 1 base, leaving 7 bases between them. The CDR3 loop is CASSFATSNQPQHF. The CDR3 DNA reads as TGTGCCAGCAGTTTTGCGACCAGCAATCAGCCCCAGCATTTT.

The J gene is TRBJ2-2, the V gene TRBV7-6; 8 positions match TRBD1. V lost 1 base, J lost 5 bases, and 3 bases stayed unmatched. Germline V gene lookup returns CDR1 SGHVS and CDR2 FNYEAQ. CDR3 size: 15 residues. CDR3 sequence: CASSLEQGATGELFF. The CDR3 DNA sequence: TGTGCCAGCAGCTTAGAGCAGGGGGCGACCGGGGAGCTGTTTTTT.

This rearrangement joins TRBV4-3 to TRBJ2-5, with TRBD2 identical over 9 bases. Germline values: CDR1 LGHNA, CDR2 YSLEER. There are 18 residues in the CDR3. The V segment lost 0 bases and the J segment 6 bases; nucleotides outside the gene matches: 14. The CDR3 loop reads CASSQDGNSGSVLQTQYF. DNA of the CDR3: TGCGCCAGCAGCCAAGACGGTAATAGCGGGAGCGTCTTGCAGACCCAGTACTTC.

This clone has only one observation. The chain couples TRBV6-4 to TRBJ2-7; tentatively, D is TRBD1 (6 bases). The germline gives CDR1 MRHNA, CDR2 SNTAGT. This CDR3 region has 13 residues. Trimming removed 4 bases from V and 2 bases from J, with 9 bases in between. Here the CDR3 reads CASSVRDTYEQYF. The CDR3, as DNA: TGTGCCAGCAGTGTAAGGGACACCTACGAGCAGTACTTC.

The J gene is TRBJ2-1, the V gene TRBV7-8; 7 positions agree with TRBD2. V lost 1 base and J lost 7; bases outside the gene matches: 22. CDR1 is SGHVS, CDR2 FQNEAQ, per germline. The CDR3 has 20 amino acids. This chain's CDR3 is CASSLEPVSGWVAFQNEQFF. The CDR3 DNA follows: TGTGCCAGCAGCTTAGAGCCGGTTAGCGGGTGGGTAGCGTTCCAAAATGAGCAGTTCTTC.

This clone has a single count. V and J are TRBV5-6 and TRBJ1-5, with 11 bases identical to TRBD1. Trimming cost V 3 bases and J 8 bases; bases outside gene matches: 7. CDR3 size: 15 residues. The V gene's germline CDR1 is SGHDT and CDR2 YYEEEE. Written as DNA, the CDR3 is TGTGCCAGCAGCTGGGGACAGGGGGTCGAGGAGCCCCAGCATTTT. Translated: CASSWGQGVEEPQHF. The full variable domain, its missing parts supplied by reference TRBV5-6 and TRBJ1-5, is DAGVTQSPTHLIKTRGQQVTLRCSPKSGHDTVSWYQQALGQGPQFIFQYYEEEERQRGNFPDRFSGHQFPNYSSELNVNALLLGDSALYLCASSWGQGVEEPQHFGDGTRLSIL.

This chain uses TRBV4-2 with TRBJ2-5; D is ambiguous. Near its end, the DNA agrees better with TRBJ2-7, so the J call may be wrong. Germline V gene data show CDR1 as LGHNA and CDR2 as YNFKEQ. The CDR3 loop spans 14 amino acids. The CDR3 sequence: CASSQDFGNYEQYF. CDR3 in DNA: TGTGCCAGCAGCCAAGATTTTGGGAACTACGAGCAGTACTTC.

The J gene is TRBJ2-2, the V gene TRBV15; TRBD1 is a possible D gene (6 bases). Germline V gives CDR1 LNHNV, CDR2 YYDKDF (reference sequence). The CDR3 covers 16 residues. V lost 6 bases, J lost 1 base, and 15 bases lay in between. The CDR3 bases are TGTGCCACCAGTGACAGGCCGATCTTGAACACCGGGGAGCTGTTTTTT. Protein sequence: CATSDRPILNTGELFF.

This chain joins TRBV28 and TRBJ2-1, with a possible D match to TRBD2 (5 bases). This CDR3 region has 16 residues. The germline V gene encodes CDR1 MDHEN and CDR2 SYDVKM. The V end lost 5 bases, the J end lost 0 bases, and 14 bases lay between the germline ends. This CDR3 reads CASSVDLGSSYNEQFF. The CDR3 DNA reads TGTGCCAGCAGTGTCGATTTGGGGAGCTCCTACAATGAGCAGTTCTTC.

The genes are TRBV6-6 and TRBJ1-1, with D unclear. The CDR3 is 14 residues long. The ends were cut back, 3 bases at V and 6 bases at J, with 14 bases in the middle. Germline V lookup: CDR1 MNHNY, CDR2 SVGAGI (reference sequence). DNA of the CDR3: TGTGCCAGCAGTTATCGTCAGGAGAGCGCTGAAGCTTTCTTT. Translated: CASSYRQESAEAFF.

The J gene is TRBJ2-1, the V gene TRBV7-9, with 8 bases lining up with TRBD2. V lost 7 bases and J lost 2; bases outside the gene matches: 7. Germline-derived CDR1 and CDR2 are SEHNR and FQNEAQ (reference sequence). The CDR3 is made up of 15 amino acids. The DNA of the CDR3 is TGTGCCAGCACTACGGGAGGGGCCGCCTACAATGAGCAGTTCTTC. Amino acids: CASTTGGAAYNEQFF.

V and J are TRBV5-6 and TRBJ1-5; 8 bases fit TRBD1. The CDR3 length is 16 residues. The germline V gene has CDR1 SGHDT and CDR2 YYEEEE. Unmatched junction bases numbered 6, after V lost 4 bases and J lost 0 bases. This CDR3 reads CASSTRTGPSNQPQHF. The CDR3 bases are TGTGCCAGCAGCACCCGGACAGGGCCTAGCAATCAGCCCCAGCATTTT.

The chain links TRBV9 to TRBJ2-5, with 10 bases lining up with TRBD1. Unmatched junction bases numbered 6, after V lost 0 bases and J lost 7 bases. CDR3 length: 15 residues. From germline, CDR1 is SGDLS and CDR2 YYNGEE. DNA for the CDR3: TGTGCCAGCAGCGTAGGGACAGGGGGACGGGGGACCCAGTACTTC. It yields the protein CASSVGTGGRGTQYF.

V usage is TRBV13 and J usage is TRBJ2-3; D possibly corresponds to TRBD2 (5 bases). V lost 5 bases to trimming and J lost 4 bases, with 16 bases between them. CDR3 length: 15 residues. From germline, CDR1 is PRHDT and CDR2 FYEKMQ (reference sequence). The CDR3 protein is CASSGGTAGADTQYF. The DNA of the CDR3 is TGTGCCAGCAGCGGAGGAACGGCCGGGGCAGATACGCAGTATTTT.

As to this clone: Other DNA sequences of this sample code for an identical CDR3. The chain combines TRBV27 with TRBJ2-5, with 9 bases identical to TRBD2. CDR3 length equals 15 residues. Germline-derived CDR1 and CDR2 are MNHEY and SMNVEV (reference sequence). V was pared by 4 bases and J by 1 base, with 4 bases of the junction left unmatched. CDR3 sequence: CASSYSGRSQETQYF. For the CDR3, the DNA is TGTGCCAGCAGTTACAGCGGGAGGAGCCAAGAGACCCAGTACTTC.

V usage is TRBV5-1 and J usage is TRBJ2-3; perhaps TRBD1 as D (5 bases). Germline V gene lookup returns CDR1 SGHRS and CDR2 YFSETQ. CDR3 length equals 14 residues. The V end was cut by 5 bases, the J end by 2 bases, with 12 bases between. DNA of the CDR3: TGCGCCAGCAGGGCAGGGTTGGTCACAGATACGCAGTATTTT. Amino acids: CASRAGLVTDTQYF.

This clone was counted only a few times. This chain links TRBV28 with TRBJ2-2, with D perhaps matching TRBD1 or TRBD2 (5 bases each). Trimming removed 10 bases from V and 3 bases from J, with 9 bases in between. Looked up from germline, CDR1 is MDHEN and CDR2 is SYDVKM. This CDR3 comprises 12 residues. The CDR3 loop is CAIEGYTGELFF. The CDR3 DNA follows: TGTGCCATTGAGGGGTACACCGGGGAGCTGTTTTTT.

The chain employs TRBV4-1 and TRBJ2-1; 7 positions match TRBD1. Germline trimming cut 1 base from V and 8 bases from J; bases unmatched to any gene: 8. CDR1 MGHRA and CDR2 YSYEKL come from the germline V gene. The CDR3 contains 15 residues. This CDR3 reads CASSQGRQGGDEQFF. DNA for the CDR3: TGCGCCAGCAGCCAAGGGAGACAGGGTGGCGATGAGCAGTTCTTC.

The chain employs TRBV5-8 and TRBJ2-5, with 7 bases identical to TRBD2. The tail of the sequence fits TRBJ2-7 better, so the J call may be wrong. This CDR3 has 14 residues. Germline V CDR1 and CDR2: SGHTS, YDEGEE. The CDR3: CASSLRAGNYEQYF. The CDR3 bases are TGTGCCAGCAGTCTCAGAGCGGGGAACTACGAGCAGTACTTC.

The CDR3: CAWSVYLTDYEQYF. The CDR3 DNA reads TGTGCCTGGAGTGTATACTTGACAGACTACGAGCAGTACTTC. The chain has TRBV30 and TRBJ2-7; weak D call: TRBD1 (5 bases). Germline lookup yields CDR1 GTSNPN and CDR2 SVGIG (reference sequence). Deletions cut 0 bases from V and 3 bases from J, with 12 bases between. The length of the CDR3 is 14 residues. The entire variable domain, with the rest obtained from reference TRBV30 and TRBJ2-7, is as follows: SQTIHQWPATLVQPVGSPLSLECTVEGTSNPNLYWYRQAAGRGLQLLFYSVGIGQISSEVPQNLSASRPQDRQFILSSKKLLLSDSGFYLCAWSVYLTDYEQYFGPGTRLTVT.

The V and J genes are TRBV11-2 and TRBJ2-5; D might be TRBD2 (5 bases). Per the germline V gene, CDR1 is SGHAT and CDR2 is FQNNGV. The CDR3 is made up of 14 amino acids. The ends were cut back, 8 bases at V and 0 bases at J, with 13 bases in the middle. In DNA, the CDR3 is TGTGCCAGCCACGTCTCGAGGGACCAAGAGACCCAGTACTTC. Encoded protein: CASHVSRDQETQYF.

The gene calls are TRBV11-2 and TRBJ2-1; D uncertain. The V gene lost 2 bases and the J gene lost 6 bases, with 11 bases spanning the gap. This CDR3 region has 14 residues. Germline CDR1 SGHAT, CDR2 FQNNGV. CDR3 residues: CASSLSGQLNEQFF. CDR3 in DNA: TGTGCCAGCAGCTTATCTGGCCAACTCAATGAGCAGTTCTTC.

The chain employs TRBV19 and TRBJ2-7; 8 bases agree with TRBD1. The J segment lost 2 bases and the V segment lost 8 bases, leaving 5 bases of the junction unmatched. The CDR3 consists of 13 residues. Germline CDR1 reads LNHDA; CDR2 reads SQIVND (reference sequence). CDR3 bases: TGTGCCAGTGGTCAACAGGGGGCCTACGAGCAGTACTTC. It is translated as CASGQQGAYEQYF.

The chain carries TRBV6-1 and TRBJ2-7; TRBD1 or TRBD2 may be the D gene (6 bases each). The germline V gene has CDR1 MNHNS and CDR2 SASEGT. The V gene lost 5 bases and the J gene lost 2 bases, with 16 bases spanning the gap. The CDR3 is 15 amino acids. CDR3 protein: CASSTLVGGAYEQYF. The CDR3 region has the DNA TGTGCCAGCAGTACCCTCGTCGGGGGCGCCTACGAGCAGTACTTC.

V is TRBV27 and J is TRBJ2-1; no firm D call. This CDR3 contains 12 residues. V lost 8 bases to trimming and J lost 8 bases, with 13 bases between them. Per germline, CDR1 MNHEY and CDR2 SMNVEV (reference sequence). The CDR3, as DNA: TGTGCCAGCGGCCCCCCTCGGGATGAGCAGTTCTTC. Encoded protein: CASGPPRDEQFF.